The clone carrying this TCR beta chain was detected ten times or more. This sample stems from a study of quantifying T cell responses using KT2 cells. Study background: cDNA was made from DNase-treated RNA using alpha and beta constant primers. The second PCR was a qPCR stopped at a predetermined fluorescence threshold. Under optimum conditions, T4 ligation efficiency was estimated at more than 8%.

Each cDNA got a UMI-containing oligo ligated at its 3' end. An equimolar mix of RC1.1 and RC1.2 primed the beta chain across TRBC1 and TRBC2. MiXCR was run by TCRdb on the UMI-ligation and nested PCR reads, yielding one entry per CDR3 protein. This sample has around 35,000 distinct CDR3 sequences, with 10% found just once. The sample is PBMC spiked with counted cells of clone KT2. A range of KT2-to-PBMC ratios was made using fixed PBMC numbers. Trimming took 3 bases from V and 1 from J, leaving 7 bases between them. The CDR3 spans 14 residues. Germline assignment: CDR1 SGHVS and CDR2 FQNEAQ. The receptor comes from a human donor. The specimen sequenced was PBMCs spiked with cells of the T cell clone KT2. This sequence joins TRBV7-8 and TRBJ1-5; D uncertain. CDR3 sequence reads: CASSFVGSNQPQHF. The CDR3 DNA sequence: TGTGCCAGCAGCTTTGTCGGGAGCAATCAGCCCCAGCATTTT. The entire variable domain, with the rest obtained from reference TRBV7-8 and TRBJ1-5, is as follows: GAGVSQSPRYKVAKRGQDVALRCDPISGHVSLFWYQQALGQGPEFLTYFQNEAQLDKSGLPSDRFFAERPEGSVSTLKIQRTQQEDSAVYLCASSFVGSNQPQHFGDGTRLSIL.